The rows below give T cell receptor beta chains drawn from one sample of a study of T-cell memory formation after mild COVID-19. One entry per CDR3 protein results from TCRdb running MiXCR on the 5' RACE reads. In the table there are 500,000 to 550,000 distinct CDR3 sequences, roughly 22% of which are singletons. The sample was PBMCs or a T cell subset sorted from them (not recorded which). These receptors came from an adult woman who had mild COVID-19 (a few samples of this study predate the infection). Cell type and time point are not known. Both conserved end residues are part of each CDR3. For some rows the clone size is stated as once, few or many, or as a class when expanded; others skip it.

j_gene,v_gene,abundance,CDR3aa
TRBJ2-1,TRBV11-2,few,CASSLERLGPEQFF
TRBJ2-5,TRBV21-1,few,CASSKDRDLKAPQYF
TRBJ1-5,TRBV6-1,-,CASSASSEPQHF
TRBJ2-7,TRBV7-9,few,CASSTGTGGASYEQYF
TRBJ2-2,TRBV5-1,many,CASSLYVNTGELFF
TRBJ1-1,TRBV5-1,few,CASNKGGGTEAFF
TRBJ2-5,TRBV7-9,-,CASSFGRAEDQYF
TRBJ2-6,TRBV6-5,many,CASSPRSGANVLTF
TRBJ2-1,TRBV1,few,CTSSQGSERQFF
TRBJ2-1,TRBV24-1,many,CATSDPNLAAYNEQFF
TRBJ2-5,TRBV5-1,few,CASSLVGTTQETQYF
TRBJ2-1,TRBV11-3,-,CASSFTVGLAGGSPYNEQFF
TRBJ2-5,TRBV7-8,few,CASSFVTGQETQYF